This T cell receptor (beta chain) was captured by sequencing in a study of immune evolution from preneoplasia to lung adenocarcinoma. Study-level results: Normal lung had the highest top T cell clone frequencies. Normal lung had highest clonality; later lesions appeared denser, more diverse.

Trimming pared 4 bases from V and 2 bases from J, leaving 12 bases between. The CDR3 extends over 13 amino acids. CDR1 and CDR2 (germline): SQVTM, ANQGSEA. As to this clone: Its specificity is not known.

Clones were read by immunoSEQ multiplex PCR, and TCRdb kept only the in-frame ones, dropping some. The sample includes about 14,000 clones, approximately 78% of them seen just once. Patient tissue came from resections in Japan or China, 2014–2017. Histologic diagnosis was independently verified by two lung pathologists. This TCR came from a person between 65 and 80 years old with lung adenocarcinoma. The sample was FFPE minimally invasive lung adenocarcinoma tissue. The chain carries TRBV29-1 and TRBJ2-7, with D unresolved. The CDR3 bases are TGCAGCGTTGCCAGGACCAGCCCCTACGAGCAGTACTTC. It yields the protein CSVARTSPYEQYF.